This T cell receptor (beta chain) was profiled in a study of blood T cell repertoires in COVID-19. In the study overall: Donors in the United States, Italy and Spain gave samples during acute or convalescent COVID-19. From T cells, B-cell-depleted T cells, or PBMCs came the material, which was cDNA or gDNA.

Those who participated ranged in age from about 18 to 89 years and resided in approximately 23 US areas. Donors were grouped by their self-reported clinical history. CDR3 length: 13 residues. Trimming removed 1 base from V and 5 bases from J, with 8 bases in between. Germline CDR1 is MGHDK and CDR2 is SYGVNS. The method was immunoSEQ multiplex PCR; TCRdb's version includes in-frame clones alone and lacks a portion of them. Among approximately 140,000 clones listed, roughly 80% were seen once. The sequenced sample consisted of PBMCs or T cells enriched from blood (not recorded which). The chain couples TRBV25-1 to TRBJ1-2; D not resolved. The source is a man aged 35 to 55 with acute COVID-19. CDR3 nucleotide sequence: TGTGCCAGCAGTGAATTCAGCGGGTATGGCTACACCTTC. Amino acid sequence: CASSEFSGYGYTF.